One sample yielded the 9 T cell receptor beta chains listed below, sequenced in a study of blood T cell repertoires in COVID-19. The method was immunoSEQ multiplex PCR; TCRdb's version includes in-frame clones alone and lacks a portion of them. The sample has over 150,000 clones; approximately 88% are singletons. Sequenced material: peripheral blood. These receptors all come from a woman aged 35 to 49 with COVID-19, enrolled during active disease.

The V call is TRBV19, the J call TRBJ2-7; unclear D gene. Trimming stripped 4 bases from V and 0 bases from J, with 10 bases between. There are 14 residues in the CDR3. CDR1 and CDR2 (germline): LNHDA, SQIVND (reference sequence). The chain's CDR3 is CASSTTQSSYEQYF. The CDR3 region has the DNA TGTGCCAGTAGTACCACACAGAGCTCCTACGAGCAGTACTTC.

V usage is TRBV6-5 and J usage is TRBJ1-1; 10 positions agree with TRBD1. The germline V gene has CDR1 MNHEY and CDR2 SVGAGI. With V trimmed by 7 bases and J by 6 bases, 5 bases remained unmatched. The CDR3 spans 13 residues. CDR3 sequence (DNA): TGTGCCAGCATGGACAGGGGGTTCGCTGAAGCTTTCTTT. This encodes CASMDRGFAEAFF.

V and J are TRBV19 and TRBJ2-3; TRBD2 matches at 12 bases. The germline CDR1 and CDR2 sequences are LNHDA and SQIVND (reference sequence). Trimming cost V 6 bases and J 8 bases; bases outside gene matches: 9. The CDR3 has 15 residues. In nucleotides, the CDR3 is TGTGCCAGTAGCTCTCTAGCGGGAGGGCCAGGTACGCAGTATTTT. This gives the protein CASSSLAGGPGTQYF.

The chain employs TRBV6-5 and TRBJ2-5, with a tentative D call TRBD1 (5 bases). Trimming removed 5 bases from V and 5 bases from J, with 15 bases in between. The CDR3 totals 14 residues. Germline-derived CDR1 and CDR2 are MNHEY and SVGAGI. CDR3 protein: CASSNSWGLETQYF. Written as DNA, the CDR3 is TGTGCCAGCAGTAATTCGTGGGGCCTGGAGACCCAGTACTTC.

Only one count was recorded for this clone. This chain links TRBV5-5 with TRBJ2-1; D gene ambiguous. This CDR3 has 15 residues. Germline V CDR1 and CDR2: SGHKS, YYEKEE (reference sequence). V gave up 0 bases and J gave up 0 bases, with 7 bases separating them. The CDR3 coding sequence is TGTGCCAGCAGCTTGGGAACGAGCTCCTACAATGAGCAGTTCTTC. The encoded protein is CASSLGTSSYNEQFF.

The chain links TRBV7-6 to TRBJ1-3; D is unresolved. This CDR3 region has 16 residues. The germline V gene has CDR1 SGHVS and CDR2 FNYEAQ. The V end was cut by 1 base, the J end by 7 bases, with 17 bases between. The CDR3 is CASSLGARTGGNTIYF. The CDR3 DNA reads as TGTGCCAGCAGCTTAGGGGCCCGGACGGGCGGGAACACCATATATTTT.

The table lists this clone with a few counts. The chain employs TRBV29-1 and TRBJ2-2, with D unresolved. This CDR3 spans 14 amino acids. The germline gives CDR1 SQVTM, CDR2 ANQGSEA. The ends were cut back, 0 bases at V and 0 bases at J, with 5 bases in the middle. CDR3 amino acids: CSVEDRTNTGELFF. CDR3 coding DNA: TGCAGCGTTGAAGACAGAACGAACACCGGGGAGCTGTTTTTT.

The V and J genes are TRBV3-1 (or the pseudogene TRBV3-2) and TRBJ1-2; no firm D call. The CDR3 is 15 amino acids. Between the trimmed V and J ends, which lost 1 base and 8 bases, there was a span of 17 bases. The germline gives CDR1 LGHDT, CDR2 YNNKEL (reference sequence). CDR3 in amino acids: CASSQAFSAGEGYTF. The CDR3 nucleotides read TGTGCCAGCAGCCAAGCCTTTTCCGCCGGGGAGGGCTACACCTTC.

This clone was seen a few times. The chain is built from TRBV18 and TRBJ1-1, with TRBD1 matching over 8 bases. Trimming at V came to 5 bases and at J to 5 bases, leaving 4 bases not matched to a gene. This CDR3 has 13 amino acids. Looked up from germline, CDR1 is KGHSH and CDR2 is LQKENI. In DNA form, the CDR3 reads TGTGCCAGCTCATCTCAGGGGGCGACTGAAGCTTTCTTT. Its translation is CASSSQGATEAFF.